This note documents a single TCR beta chain sequence. Its matching antigen is unknown. This CDR3 has 17 residues. V was shortened by 0 bases and J by 0 bases, with 10 bases between the two germline ends. Germline V lookup: CDR1 SGHDT, CDR2 YYEEEE. This specimen belongs to a study of blood T cells in healthy people across ages. At the level of the study: The template switching approach captured approximately one barcoded beta molecule for every two T cells. The study's findings and limits: Aged donors had fewer naive CD4+ cells and lower diversity than long-lived donors. The lack of PBMC sorting stopped any conclusive naive versus antigen-experienced comparison.

A sample-barcoded 5' primer and a J-beta primer mix were used in a second PCR of about 7 to 12 cycles. TCRdb analysed the 5' RACE reads with MiXCR anew, one entry per CDR3 protein. The sample holds fewer than 900,000 distinct CDR3 sequences, about 42% seen once. The chain joins TRBV5-6 to TRBJ1-6; D is unclear. The clonotype originates from a woman aged 55-70 years in good health. Sequenced material: blood. In DNA, the CDR3 is TGTGCCAGCAGCTTGGACTGGGGAAGCTCCTATAATTCACCCCTCCACTTT. This gives the protein CASSLDWGSSYNSPLHF.